Listed below are T cell receptor beta chains from one sample, sequenced in a study of blood T cell repertoires in COVID-19. This table comes from immunoSEQ multiplex PCR, and its TCRdb copy is limited to in-frame clones, with some not included. The profile shows about 100,000 clones, 70% to 90% of them singletons. Specimen: PBMCs or T cells enriched from blood (not recorded which). The receptors were sampled from a woman aged 45 to 65 who had recovered from COVID-19. Each CDR3 is given with its conserved first and last residue. Fields, in order: CDR3 length, clone size, J gene, D gene, V gene, CDR3 protein, CDR3 DNA. A D gene is named only where the DNA matches it firmly. Clone size is given for some rows only: seen once, a few or many times, or a class if the clone is expanded.

CDR3 length: 11; clone size: .; J gene: TRBJ2-1; D gene: .; V gene: TRBV6-5; CDR3 protein: CASKFTTTPFF; CDR3 DNA: TGTGCCAGCAAATTTACGACTACCCCGTTCTTC
CDR3 length: 13; clone size: .; J gene: TRBJ1-1; D gene: .; V gene: TRBV10-1; CDR3 protein: CASSESGDTEAFF; CDR3 DNA: TGCGCCAGCAGTGAGTCGGGAGACACTGAAGCTTTCTTT
CDR3 length: 17; clone size: many; J gene: TRBJ1-5; D gene: .; V gene: TRBV28; CDR3 protein: CASSSDPRGYSNQPQHF; CDR3 DNA: TGTGCCAGCAGTTCTGATCCCAGGGGTTATAGCAATCAGCCCCAGCATTTT
CDR3 length: 10; clone size: .; J gene: TRBJ1-1; D gene: .; V gene: TRBV5-1; CDR3 protein: CASTGAKTFF; CDR3 DNA: TGCGCCAGCACAGGGGCGAAAACTTTCTTT
CDR3 length: 11; clone size: .; J gene: TRBJ1-1; D gene: .; V gene: TRBV3-1/TRBV3-2; CDR3 protein: CASSQAGHAFF; CDR3 DNA: TGTGCCAGCAGCCAAGCAGGGCATGCTTTCTTT
CDR3 length: 15; clone size: .; J gene: TRBJ2-7; D gene: .; V gene: TRBV10-3; CDR3 protein: CAISTLQGDTGQQYF; CDR3 DNA: TGTGCCATCAGTACACTACAGGGAGACACGGGACAACAGTACTTC
CDR3 length: 13; clone size: .; J gene: TRBJ2-1; D gene: TRBD2; V gene: TRBV27; CDR3 protein: CASRRGAYNEQFF; CDR3 DNA: TGTGCCAGCAGGCGGGGGGCCTACAATGAGCAGTTCTTC
CDR3 length: 15; clone size: .; J gene: TRBJ1-5; D gene: TRBD1; V gene: TRBV2; CDR3 protein: CASSGDRASNQPQHF; CDR3 DNA: TGTGCCAGCAGCGGGGACAGGGCTAGCAATCAGCCCCAGCATTTT
CDR3 length: 13; clone size: .; J gene: TRBJ1-2; D gene: .; V gene: TRBV2; CDR3 protein: CARTAKQADGYTF; CDR3 DNA: TGTGCCAGGACTGCCAAACAGGCCGATGGCTACACCTTC
CDR3 length: 14; clone size: .; J gene: TRBJ1-4; D gene: .; V gene: TRBV5-1; CDR3 protein: CASSPPGFSEKLFF; CDR3 DNA: TGCGCCAGCAGCCCCCCAGGGTTCAGTGAAAAACTGTTTTTT
CDR3 length: 15; clone size: once; J gene: TRBJ1-1; D gene: TRBD1; V gene: TRBV19; CDR3 protein: CASIETGAGSTEAFF; CDR3 DNA: TGTGCCAGTATAGAGACAGGGGCGGGTAGCACTGAAGCTTTCTTT
CDR3 length: 13; clone size: .; J gene: TRBJ1-2; D gene: .; V gene: TRBV6-4; CDR3 protein: CASSPEANYGYTF; CDR3 DNA: TGTGCCAGCAGCCCGGAGGCTAACTATGGCTACACCTTC
CDR3 length: 15; clone size: few; J gene: TRBJ1-2; D gene: TRBD1; V gene: TRBV24-1; CDR3 protein: CATSDGQGALDGYTF; CDR3 DNA: TGTGCCACCAGTGATGGACAGGGGGCGTTAGATGGCTACACCTTC
CDR3 length: 14; clone size: .; J gene: TRBJ2-3; D gene: .; V gene: TRBV27; CDR3 protein: CASSPDYRDGTQYF; CDR3 DNA: TGTGCCAGCAGTCCGGATTACAGGGATGGAACGCAGTATTTT
CDR3 length: 10; clone size: .; J gene: TRBJ2-7; D gene: .; V gene: TRBV28; CDR3 protein: CASGRGEQYF; CDR3 DNA: TGTGCCAGCGGGCGGGGAGAGCAGTACTTC
CDR3 length: 14; clone size: .; J gene: TRBJ1-1; D gene: .; V gene: TRBV9; CDR3 protein: CASSPQTANTEAFF; CDR3 DNA: TGTGCCAGCAGCCCCCAGACAGCAAACACTGAAGCTTTCTTT
CDR3 length: 16; clone size: .; J gene: TRBJ2-1; D gene: TRBD2; V gene: TRBV5-1; CDR3 protein: CASSLAGLAGNNEQFF; CDR3 DNA: TGCGCCAGCAGCTTGGCCGGGCTAGCGGGAAACAATGAGCAGTTCTTC
CDR3 length: 11; clone size: .; J gene: TRBJ1-1; D gene: .; V gene: TRBV30; CDR3 protein: CAWGWGAEAFF; CDR3 DNA: TGTGCCTGGGGGTGGGGGGCTGAAGCTTTCTTT
CDR3 length: 14; clone size: .; J gene: TRBJ1-3; D gene: TRBD1; V gene: TRBV3-1/TRBV3-2; CDR3 protein: CASSPGQGRNTIYF; CDR3 DNA: TGTGCCAGCAGCCCGGGACAGGGCCGAAACACCATATATTTT
CDR3 length: 16; clone size: .; J gene: TRBJ1-1; D gene: .; V gene: TRBV7-6; CDR3 protein: CASSLHPRETGTEAFF; CDR3 DNA: TGTGCCAGCAGCCTTCACCCGAGGGAGACTGGAACTGAAGCTTTCTTT
CDR3 length: 14; clone size: .; J gene: TRBJ1-2; D gene: .; V gene: TRBV9; CDR3 protein: CASSVVTASYGYTF; CDR3 DNA: TGTGCCAGCAGCGTAGTTACAGCCTCGTATGGCTACACCTTC
CDR3 length: 16; clone size: .; J gene: TRBJ2-2; D gene: .; V gene: TRBV7-9; CDR3 protein: CASSTFRGGETGELFF; CDR3 DNA: TGTGCCAGCAGCACCTTTCGGGGCGGGGAGACCGGGGAGCTGTTTTTT
CDR3 length: 14; clone size: once; J gene: TRBJ2-1; D gene: TRBD2; V gene: TRBV19; CDR3 protein: CASSISGGAYEQFF; CDR3 DNA: TGTGCCAGTAGTATCTCGGGGGGAGCGTATGAGCAGTTCTTC
CDR3 length: 18; clone size: .; J gene: TRBJ2-4; D gene: TRBD2; V gene: TRBV5-6; CDR3 protein: CASSSRGGAGRAKNIQYF; CDR3 DNA: TGTGCCAGCAGCTCCCGGGGGGGGGCAGGTCGAGCCAAAAACATTCAGTACTTC
CDR3 length: 14; clone size: .; J gene: TRBJ1-1; D gene: TRBD1; V gene: TRBV27; CDR3 protein: CASRLQGVRTEAFF; CDR3 DNA: TGTGCCAGCAGGCTTCAGGGGGTTAGAACTGAAGCTTTCTTT
CDR3 length: 11; clone size: .; J gene: TRBJ2-7; D gene: .; V gene: TRBV6-5; CDR3 protein: CASSMAGEQYF; CDR3 DNA: TGTGCCAGCAGTATGGCAGGCGAGCAGTACTTC
CDR3 length: 15; clone size: .; J gene: TRBJ1-4; D gene: TRBD1; V gene: TRBV7-2; CDR3 protein: CASSLEGTGHEKLFF; CDR3 DNA: TGTGCCAGCAGCTTAGAAGGGACAGGGCATGAAAAACTGTTTTTT
CDR3 length: 16; clone size: .; J gene: TRBJ2-3; D gene: .; V gene: TRBV2; CDR3 protein: CASEPRQIPSTDTQYF; CDR3 DNA: TGTGCCAGCGAACCCCGACAGATACCTAGCACAGATACGCAGTATTTT
CDR3 length: 13; clone size: .; J gene: TRBJ2-1; D gene: .; V gene: TRBV28; CDR3 protein: CASQNRDINEQFF; CDR3 DNA: TGTGCCAGCCAGAACAGGGATATTAATGAGCAGTTCTTC
CDR3 length: 14; clone size: once; J gene: TRBJ1-1; D gene: .; V gene: TRBV6-5; CDR3 protein: CASSPGSGNTEAFF; CDR3 DNA: TGTGCCAGCTCCCCGGGCAGCGGGAACACTGAAGCTTTCTTT
CDR3 length: 15; clone size: .; J gene: TRBJ1-1; D gene: .; V gene: TRBV7-9; CDR3 protein: CASSLELRVNTEAFF; CDR3 DNA: TGTGCCAGCAGCTTAGAGCTCAGGGTTAACACTGAAGCTTTCTTT
CDR3 length: 14; clone size: few; J gene: TRBJ2-5; D gene: TRBD1; V gene: TRBV5-1; CDR3 protein: CASSAGQGQETQYF; CDR3 DNA: TGCGCCAGCAGCGCGGGACAGGGCCAAGAGACCCAGTACTTC
CDR3 length: 17; clone size: .; J gene: TRBJ2-1; D gene: .; V gene: TRBV13; CDR3 protein: CASSPMWGELRVSEQFF; CDR3 DNA: TGTGCCAGCAGCCCAATGTGGGGGGAACTTAGAGTGAGTGAGCAGTTCTTC
CDR3 length: 12; clone size: .; J gene: TRBJ2-2; D gene: .; V gene: TRBV27; CDR3 protein: CASSLNTGELFF; CDR3 DNA: TGTGCCAGCAGTCTTAACACCGGGGAGCTGTTTTTT
CDR3 length: 14; clone size: once; J gene: TRBJ1-1; D gene: .; V gene: TRBV6-5; CDR3 protein: CASSSGGLNTEAFF; CDR3 DNA: TGTGCCAGCAGTTCTGGAGGGTTGAACACTGAAGCTTTCTTT
CDR3 length: 11; clone size: .; J gene: TRBJ2-1; D gene: .; V gene: TRBV5-1; CDR3 protein: CASSVNNEQFF; CDR3 DNA: TGCGCCAGCAGCGTAAACAATGAGCAGTTCTTC
CDR3 length: 12; clone size: .; J gene: TRBJ2-7; D gene: .; V gene: TRBV28; CDR3 protein: CASIRSPYEQYF; CDR3 DNA: TGTGCCAGCATCCGTTCCCCCTACGAGCAGTACTTC
CDR3 length: 14; clone size: .; J gene: TRBJ2-5; D gene: .; V gene: TRBV28; CDR3 protein: CASSLNEGGETQYF; CDR3 DNA: TGTGCCAGCAGCCTCAACGAAGGGGGAGAGACCCAGTACTTC
CDR3 length: 16; clone size: .; J gene: TRBJ1-1; D gene: .; V gene: TRBV27; CDR3 protein: CASSFSGFARETEAFF; CDR3 DNA: TGTGCCAGCAGTTTTTCGGGCTTCGCGCGGGAGACTGAAGCTTTCTTT
CDR3 length: 14; clone size: .; J gene: TRBJ1-2; D gene: TRBD1; V gene: TRBV11-1; CDR3 protein: CASSFGQGAHGYTF; CDR3 DNA: TGTGCCAGCAGCTTCGGACAGGGAGCGCATGGCTACACCTTC
CDR3 length: 12; clone size: .; J gene: TRBJ1-2; D gene: TRBD1; V gene: TRBV19; CDR3 protein: CASRDRTYGYTF; CDR3 DNA: TGTGCCAGCCGGGACAGGACTTATGGCTACACCTTC
CDR3 length: 14; clone size: .; J gene: TRBJ1-1; D gene: .; V gene: TRBV2; CDR3 protein: CASSESRGGTEAFF; CDR3 DNA: TGTGCCAGCAGTGAGTCTCGGGGAGGCACTGAAGCTTTCTTT
CDR3 length: 11; clone size: .; J gene: TRBJ1-6; D gene: .; V gene: TRBV6-2/TRBV6-3; CDR3 protein: CASSAPSPLHF; CDR3 DNA: TGTGCCAGCAGTGCGCCTTCACCCCTCCACTTT
CDR3 length: 14; clone size: once; J gene: TRBJ1-1; D gene: .; V gene: TRBV27; CDR3 protein: CASSLSNWNTEAFF; CDR3 DNA: TGTGCCAGCAGTTTATCGAACTGGAACACTGAAGCTTTCTTT
CDR3 length: 14; clone size: .; J gene: TRBJ1-2; D gene: TRBD1; V gene: TRBV9; CDR3 protein: CASSVGTGLYGYTF; CDR3 DNA: TGTGCCAGCAGCGTTGGGACAGGGCTCTATGGCTACACCTTC